This T cell receptor beta chain was documented in a study of blood T cell repertoires in COVID-19. The trim removed 5 bases at V and 6 bases at J, leaving 15 bases unmatched. This CDR3 is built from 16 residues. CDR1 is MDHEN and CDR2 is SYDVKM in the germline V gene. Profiling relied on immunoSEQ multiplex PCR, and the TCRdb table lists in-frame clones only, not all of them. The repertoire holds more than 45,000 clones, with more than 70% as singletons. The clonotype was recovered from a human donor in a cohort sampled during active COVID-19. Source material: peripheral blood. This sequence joins TRBV28 and TRBJ1-2, with 7 nucleotides matching TRBD1. CDR3 in DNA: TGTGCCAGCAGTACAACACCCCCGACAGGGAAGGATGGCTACACCTTC. It translates to CASSTTPPTGKDGYTF.